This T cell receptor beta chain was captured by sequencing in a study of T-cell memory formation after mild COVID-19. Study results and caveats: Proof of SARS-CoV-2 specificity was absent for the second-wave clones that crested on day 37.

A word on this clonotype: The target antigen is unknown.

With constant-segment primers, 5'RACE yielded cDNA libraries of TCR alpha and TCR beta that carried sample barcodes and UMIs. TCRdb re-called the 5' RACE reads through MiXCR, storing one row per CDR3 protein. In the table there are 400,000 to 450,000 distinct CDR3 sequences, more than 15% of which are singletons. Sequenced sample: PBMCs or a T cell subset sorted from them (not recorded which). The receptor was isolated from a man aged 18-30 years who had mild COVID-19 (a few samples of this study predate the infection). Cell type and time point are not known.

The CDR3 spells CASSLIQFTNYGYTF. CDR3 sequence (DNA): TGTGCCAGCAGCTTAATCCAGTTTACTAACTATGGCTACACCTTC. This chain joins TRBV7-2 and TRBJ1-2; D is unclear. V was clipped by 2 bases and J by 0 bases, with 10 bases between them. This CDR3 contains 15 residues. Germline CDR1 is SGHTA and CDR2 is FQGNSA.